This T cell receptor (beta chain) was documented in a study of graft-versus-host responses after intestinal transplantation. This CDR3 is built from 15 residues. Per germline, CDR1 LGHNA and CDR2 YNFKEQ. The V gene end was trimmed by 0 bases and the J gene end by 10 bases; junction bases not matched to a gene: 3. Remarks on this clone: The antigen remains undetermined.

Profiling relied on immunoSEQ multiplex PCR, and the TCRdb table lists in-frame clones only, not all of them. The table records 90,000 to 120,000 clones, about 87% of them present only once. The study, taken as a whole, reports: Recipient bone marrow held GvH clones, some seen earlier in ileum or blood.

This clonotype was sampled from a human donor who was the organ donor for an intestinal transplant. The chain couples TRBV4-2 to TRBJ2-1, with 13 bases fitting TRBD2. The material sequenced was unstimulated CD4+ T cells sorted from spleen or lymph node cells, taken before transplant. The CDR3 nucleotides read TGTGCCAGCAGCCAAGATCAACTAGCGGGAGGGGAGCAGTTCTTC. Protein sequence: CASSQDQLAGGEQFF.